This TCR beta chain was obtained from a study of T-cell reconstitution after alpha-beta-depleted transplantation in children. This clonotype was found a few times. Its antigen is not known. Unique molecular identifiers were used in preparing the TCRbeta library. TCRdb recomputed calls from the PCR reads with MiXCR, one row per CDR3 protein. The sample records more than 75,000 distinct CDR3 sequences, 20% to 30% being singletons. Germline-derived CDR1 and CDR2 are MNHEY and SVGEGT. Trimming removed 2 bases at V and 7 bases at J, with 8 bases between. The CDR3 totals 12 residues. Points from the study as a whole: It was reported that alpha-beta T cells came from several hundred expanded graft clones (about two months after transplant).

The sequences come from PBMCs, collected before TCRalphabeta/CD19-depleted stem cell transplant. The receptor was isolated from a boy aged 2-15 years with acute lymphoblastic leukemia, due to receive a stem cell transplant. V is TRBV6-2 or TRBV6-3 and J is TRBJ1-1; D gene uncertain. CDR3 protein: CASSYDGIEAFF. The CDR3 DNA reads TGTGCCAGCAGTTACGACGGTATTGAAGCTTTCTTT.